This TCR beta chain derives from a study of blood T cell repertoires in COVID-19. Background on the study: Acute and convalescent COVID-19 specimens originated in the United States, Italy and Spain. PBMCs, B-cell-depleted T cells, or T cells were the source of the cDNA or gDNA that made up the material.

Trimming took 4 bases from V and 0 from J, leaving 13 bases between them. The germline V gene has CDR1 LGHDT and CDR2 YNNKEL (reference sequence). This CDR3 is built from 16 residues. The data were produced by immunoSEQ multiplex PCR, yet TCRdb's version contains in-frame clones alone and is incomplete. The sample holds approximately 240,000 clones, 75% to 90% seen once. The origin of this receptor is a woman younger than 45 who had recovered from COVID-19. The sample taken for sequencing was peripheral blood. The chain has TRBV3-1 (or the pseudogene TRBV3-2) and TRBJ1-3; a weak D match, TRBD1 (6 bases). The CDR3 bases are TGTGCCAGCAGCCCGCACACAGGGAGCTCTGGAAACACCATATATTTT. It translates to CASSPHTGSSGNTIYF.